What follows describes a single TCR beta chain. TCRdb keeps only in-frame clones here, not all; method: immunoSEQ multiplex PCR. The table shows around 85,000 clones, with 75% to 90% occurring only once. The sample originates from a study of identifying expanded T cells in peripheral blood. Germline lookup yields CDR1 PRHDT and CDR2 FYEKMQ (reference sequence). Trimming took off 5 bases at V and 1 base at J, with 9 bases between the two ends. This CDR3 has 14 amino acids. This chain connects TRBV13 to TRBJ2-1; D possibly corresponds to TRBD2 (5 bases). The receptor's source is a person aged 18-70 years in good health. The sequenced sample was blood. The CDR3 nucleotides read TGTGCCAGCAGCCCCCGCGGGTCCTACAATGAGCAGTTCTTC. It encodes CASSPRGSYNEQFF.